Here is one T cell receptor (beta chain) with its context. These data come from a study of shared clonotypes between healthy human individuals. With unsorted samples, genomic DNA was obtained from about 90 million PBMCs. The genomic DNA of each subset was split evenly across several immunoSEQ plates. The authors sequenced unsorted PBMC DNA on ten immunoSEQ deep assay plates. Here immunoSEQ multiplex PCR was the method, and the copy in TCRdb shows in-frame clones only, minus some. The sample lists about 490,000 clones; 76% were seen once. The CDR3 covers 12 residues. The germline V gene has CDR1 SEHNR and CDR2 FQNEAQ (reference sequence). Trimming shortened V by 2 bases and J by 8 bases, and 9 bases separated the two germline ends.

V is TRBV7-9 and J is TRBJ1-1, with no clear D. This clonotype was sampled from a woman aged 40 to 50 in good health. Some clones in this sample may be carry-over from other donors' samples. Sequenced: PBMCs. The CDR3 here is CASSLYPGEAFF. The CDR3 nucleotides are TGTGCCAGCAGCTTATATCCGGGCGAAGCTTTCTTT.